A single TCR beta chain is shown here with its context. Reverse transcription of about 0.45 to 1 ug RNA was carried out with random hexamers. TCRdb reprocessed the immunoSEQ multiplex PCR reads via MiXCR and lists one record per CDR3 protein. The top ten clones hold approximately 0.088% of a sample with 180,000 or so distinct CDR3 sequences, around 95% of them seen once. These data come from a study of CD8 T cells in Susac syndrome. The origin of this receptor is a human donor with multiple sclerosis. Sequencing input: CD4+ T cells from PBMCs.

The CDR3 DNA is TGTGCCAGCAGCAGCTGGGAGGGACCACTCTCTGGGGCCAACGTCCTGACTTTC. This translates into CASSSWEGPLSGANVLTF. This chain links TRBV21-1 with TRBJ2-6; TRBD2 is the table's D call, not checked against the DNA. TRBV21-1 counts as a pseudogene. This CDR3 contains 18 residues.